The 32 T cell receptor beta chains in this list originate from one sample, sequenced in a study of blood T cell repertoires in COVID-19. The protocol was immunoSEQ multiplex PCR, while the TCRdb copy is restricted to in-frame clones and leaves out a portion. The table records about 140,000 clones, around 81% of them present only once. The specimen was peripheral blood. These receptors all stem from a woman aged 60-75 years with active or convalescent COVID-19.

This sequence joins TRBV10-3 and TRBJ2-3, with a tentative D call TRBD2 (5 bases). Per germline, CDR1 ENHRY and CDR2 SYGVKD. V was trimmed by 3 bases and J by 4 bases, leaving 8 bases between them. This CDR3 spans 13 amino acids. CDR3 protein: CAISEIGADTQYF. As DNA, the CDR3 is TGTGCCATCAGTGAAATCGGGGCAGATACGCAGTATTTT.

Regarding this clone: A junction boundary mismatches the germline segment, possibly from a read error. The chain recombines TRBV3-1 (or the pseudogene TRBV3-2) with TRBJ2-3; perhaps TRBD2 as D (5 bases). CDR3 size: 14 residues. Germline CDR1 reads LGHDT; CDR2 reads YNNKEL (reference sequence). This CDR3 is CASSQGPSKDTQYF. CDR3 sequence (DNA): TGTGCCAGCAGCCAAGGCCCTAGCAAAGATACGCAGTATTTT.

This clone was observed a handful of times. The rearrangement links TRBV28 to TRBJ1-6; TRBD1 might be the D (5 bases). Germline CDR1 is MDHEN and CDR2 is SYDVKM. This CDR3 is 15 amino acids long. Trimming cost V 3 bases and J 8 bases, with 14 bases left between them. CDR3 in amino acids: CASSFLSSGDSPLHF. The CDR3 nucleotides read TGTGCCAGCAGTTTTTTATCATCGGGGGATTCACCCCTCCACTTT.

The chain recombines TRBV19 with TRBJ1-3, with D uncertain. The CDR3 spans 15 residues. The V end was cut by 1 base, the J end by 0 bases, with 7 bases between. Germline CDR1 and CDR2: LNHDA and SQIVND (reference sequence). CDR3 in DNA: TGTGCCAGTAGTATAGGTCTGAGCTCTGGAAACACCATATATTTT. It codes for CASSIGLSSGNTIYF.

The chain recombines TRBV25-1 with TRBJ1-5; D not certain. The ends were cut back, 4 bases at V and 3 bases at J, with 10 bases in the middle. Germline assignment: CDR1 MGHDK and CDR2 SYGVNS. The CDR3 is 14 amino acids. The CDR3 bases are TGTGCCAGCAGTGGCACAGAATACAATCAGCCCCAGCATTTT. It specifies CASSGTEYNQPQHF. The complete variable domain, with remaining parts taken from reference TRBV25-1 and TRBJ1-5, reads EADIYQTPRYLVIGTGKKITLECSQTMGHDKMYWYQQDPGMELHLIHYSYGVNSTEKGDLSSESTVSRIRTEHFPLTLESARPSHTSQYLCASSGTEYNQPQHFGDGTRLSIL.

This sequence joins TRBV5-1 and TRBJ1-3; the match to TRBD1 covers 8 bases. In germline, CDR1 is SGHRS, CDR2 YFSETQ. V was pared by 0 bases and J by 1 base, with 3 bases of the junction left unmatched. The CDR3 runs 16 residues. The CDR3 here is CASSLADRGSGNTIYF. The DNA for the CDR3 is TGCGCCAGCAGCTTGGCCGACAGGGGTTCTGGAAACACCATATATTTT. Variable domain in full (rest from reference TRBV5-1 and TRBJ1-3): KAGVTQTPRYLIKTRGQQVTLSCSPISGHRSVSWYQQTPGQGLQFLFEYFSETQRNKGNFPGRFSGRQFSNSRSEMNVSTLELGDSALYLCASSLADRGSGNTIYFGEGSWLTVV.

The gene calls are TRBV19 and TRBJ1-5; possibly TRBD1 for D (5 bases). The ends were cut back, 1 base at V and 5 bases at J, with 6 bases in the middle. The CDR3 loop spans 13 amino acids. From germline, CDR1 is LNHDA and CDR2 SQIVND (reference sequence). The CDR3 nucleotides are TGTGCCAGTAGTATAGCGGGGGATCAGCCCCAGCATTTT. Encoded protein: CASSIAGDQPQHF.

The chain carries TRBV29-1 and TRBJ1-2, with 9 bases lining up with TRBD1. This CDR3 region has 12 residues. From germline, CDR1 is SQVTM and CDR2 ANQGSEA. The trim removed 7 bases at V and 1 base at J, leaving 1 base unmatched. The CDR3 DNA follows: TGCAGCGCGACAGGGGGTAACTATGGCTACACCTTC. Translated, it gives CSATGGNYGYTF.

CDR3 sequence reads: CASSPWGQGSNQPQHF. CDR3 DNA: TGTGCCAGCAGTCCCTGGGGACAGGGTAGCAATCAGCCCCAGCATTTT. J is TRBJ1-5 and V is TRBV28, with 9 bases lining up with TRBD1. Germline lookup yields CDR1 MDHEN and CDR2 SYDVKM. The CDR3 runs 16 residues. Germline trimming cut 5 bases from V and 0 bases from J; bases unmatched to any gene: 5.

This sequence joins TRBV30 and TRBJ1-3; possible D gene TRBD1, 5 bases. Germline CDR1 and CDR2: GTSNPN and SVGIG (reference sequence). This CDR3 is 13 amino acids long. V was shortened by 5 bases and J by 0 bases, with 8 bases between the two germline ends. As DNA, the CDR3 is TGTGCCTGGGGGGCCAGCTCTGGAAACACCATATATTTT. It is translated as CAWGASSGNTIYF.

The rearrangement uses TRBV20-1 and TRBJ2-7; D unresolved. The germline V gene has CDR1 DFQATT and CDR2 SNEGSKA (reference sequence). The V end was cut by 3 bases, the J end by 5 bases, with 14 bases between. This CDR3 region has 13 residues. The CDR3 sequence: CSASTGVRNEQYF. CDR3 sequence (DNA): TGCAGTGCTAGTACGGGTGTAAGGAACGAGCAGTACTTC.

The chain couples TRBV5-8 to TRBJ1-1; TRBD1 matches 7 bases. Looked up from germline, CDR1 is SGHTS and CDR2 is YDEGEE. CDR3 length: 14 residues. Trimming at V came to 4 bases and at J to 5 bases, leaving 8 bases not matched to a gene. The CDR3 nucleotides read TGTGCCAGCAGCCGAGGGGGCGCGGTGACTGAAGCTTTCTTT. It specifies CASSRGGAVTEAFF.

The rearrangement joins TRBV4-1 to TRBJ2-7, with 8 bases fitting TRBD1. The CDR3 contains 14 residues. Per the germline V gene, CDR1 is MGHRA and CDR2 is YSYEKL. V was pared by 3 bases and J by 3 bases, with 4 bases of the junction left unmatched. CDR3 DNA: TGCGCCAGCAGCCACCAACAGGGGGGCTACGAGCAGTACGTC. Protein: CASSHQQGGYEQYV.

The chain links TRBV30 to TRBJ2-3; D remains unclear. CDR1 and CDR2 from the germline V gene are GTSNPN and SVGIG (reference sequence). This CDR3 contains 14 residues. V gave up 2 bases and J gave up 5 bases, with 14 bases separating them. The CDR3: CAWSILGIGDTQYF. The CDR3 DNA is TGTGCCTGGAGTATTTTGGGCATTGGAGATACGCAGTATTTT.

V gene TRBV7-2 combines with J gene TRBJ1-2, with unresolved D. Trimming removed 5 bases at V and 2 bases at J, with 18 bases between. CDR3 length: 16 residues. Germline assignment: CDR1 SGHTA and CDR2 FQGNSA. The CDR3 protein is CASSPRSEPINYGYTF. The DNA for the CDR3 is TGTGCCAGCAGCCCCCGGTCGGAGCCGATAAACTATGGCTACACCTTC.

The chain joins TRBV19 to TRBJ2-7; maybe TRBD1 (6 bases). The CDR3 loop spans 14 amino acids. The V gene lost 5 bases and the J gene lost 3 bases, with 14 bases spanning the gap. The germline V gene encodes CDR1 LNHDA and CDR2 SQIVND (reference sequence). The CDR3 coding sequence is TGTGCCAGTAGTCCGCGGACAGAGAGCTACGAGCAGTACTTC. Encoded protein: CASSPRTESYEQYF.

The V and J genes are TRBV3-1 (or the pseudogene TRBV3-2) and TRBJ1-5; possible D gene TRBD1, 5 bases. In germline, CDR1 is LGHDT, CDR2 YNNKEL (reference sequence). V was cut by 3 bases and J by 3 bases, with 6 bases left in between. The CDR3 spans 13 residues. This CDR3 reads CASSQDINQPQHF. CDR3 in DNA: TGTGCCAGCAGCCAGGACATCAATCAGCCCCAGCATTTT.

The CDR3 protein is CASSQATSGVYEQYF. The DNA for the CDR3 is TGCGCCAGCAGCCAAGCGACTAGCGGGGTCTACGAGCAGTACTTC. This chain links TRBV4-1 with TRBJ2-7; 11 bases agree with TRBD2. Germline V gene lookup returns CDR1 MGHRA and CDR2 YSYEKL. V was pared by 1 base and J by 3 bases, with 2 bases of the junction left unmatched. This CDR3 has 15 amino acids.

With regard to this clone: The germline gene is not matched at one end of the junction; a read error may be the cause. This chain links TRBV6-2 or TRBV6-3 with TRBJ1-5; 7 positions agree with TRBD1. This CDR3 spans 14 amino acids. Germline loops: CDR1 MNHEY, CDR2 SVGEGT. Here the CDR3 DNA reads TGTGCCAGCAGTGACTCGGGACAGCATCAGCCCCAGCATTTT. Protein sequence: CASSDSGQHQPQHF.

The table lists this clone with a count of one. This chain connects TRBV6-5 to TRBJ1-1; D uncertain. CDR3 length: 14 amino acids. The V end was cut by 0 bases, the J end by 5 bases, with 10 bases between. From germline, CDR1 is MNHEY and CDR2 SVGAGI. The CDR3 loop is CASSYSREWTEAFF. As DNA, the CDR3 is TGTGCCAGCAGTTACTCACGGGAGTGGACTGAAGCTTTCTTT.

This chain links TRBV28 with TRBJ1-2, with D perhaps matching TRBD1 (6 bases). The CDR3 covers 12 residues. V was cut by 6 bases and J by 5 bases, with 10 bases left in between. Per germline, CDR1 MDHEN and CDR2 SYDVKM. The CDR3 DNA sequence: TGTGCCAGCAGGACCGACAGGTATGGCTACACCTTC. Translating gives CASRTDRYGYTF.

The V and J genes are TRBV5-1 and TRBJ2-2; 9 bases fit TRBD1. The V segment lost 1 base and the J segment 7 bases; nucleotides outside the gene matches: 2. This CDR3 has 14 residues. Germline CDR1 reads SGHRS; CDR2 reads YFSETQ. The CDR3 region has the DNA TGCGCCAGCAGCTTGCGGACAGGGGACGGGGAGCTGTTTTTT. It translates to CASSLRTGDGELFF.

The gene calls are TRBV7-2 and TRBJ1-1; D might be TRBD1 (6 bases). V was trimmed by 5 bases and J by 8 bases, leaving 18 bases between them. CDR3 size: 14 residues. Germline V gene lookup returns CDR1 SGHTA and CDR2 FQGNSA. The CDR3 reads CASSPGQSTGEAFF. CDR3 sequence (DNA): TGTGCCAGCAGCCCCGGACAGTCTACAGGCGAAGCTTTCTTT. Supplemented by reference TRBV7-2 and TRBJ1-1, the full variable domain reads GAGVSQSPSNKVTEKGKDVELRCDPISGHTALYWYRQSLGQGLEFLIYFQGNSAPDKSGLPSDRFSAERTGGSVSTLTIQRTQQEDSAVYLCASSPGQSTGEAFFGQGTRLTVV.

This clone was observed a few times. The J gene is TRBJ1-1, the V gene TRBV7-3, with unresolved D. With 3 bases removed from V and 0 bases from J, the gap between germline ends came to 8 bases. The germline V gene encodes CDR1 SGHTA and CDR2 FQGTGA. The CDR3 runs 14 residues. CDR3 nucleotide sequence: TGTGCCAGCAGCTTCTCGGGGATGAACACTGAAGCTTTCTTT. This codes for CASSFSGMNTEAFF.

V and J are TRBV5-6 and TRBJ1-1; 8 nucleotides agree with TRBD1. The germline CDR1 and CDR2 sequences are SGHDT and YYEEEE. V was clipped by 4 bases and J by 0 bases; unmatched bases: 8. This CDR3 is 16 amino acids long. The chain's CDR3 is CASSRRTGTMNTEAFF. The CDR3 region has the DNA TGTGCCAGCAGCCGACGGACAGGGACAATGAACACTGAAGCTTTCTTT. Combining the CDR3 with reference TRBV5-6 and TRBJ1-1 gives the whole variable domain DAGVTQSPTHLIKTRGQQVTLRCSPKSGHDTVSWYQQALGQGPQFIFQYYEEEERQRGNFPDRFSGHQFPNYSSELNVNALLLGDSALYLCASSRRTGTMNTEAFFGQGTRLTVV.

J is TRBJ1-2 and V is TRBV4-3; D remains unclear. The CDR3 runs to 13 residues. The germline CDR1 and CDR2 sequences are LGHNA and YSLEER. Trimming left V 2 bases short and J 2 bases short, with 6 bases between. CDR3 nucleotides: TGCGCCAGCAGCCAAACAGTCAACTATGGCTACACCTTC. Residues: CASSQTVNYGYTF.

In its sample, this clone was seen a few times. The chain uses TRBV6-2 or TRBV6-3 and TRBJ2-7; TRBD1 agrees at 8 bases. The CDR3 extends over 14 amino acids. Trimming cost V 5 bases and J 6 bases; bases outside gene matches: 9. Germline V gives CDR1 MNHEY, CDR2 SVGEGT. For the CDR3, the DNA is TGTGCCAGCAGTCAAGGACAGGGACTCGGCGAGCAGTACTTC. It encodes CASSQGQGLGEQYF.

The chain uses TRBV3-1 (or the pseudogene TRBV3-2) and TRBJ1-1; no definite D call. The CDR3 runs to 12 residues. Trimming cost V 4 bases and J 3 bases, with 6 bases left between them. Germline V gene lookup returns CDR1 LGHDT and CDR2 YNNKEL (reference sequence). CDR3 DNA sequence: TGTGCCAGCAGCCTCTCGGACACTGAAGCTTTCTTT. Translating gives CASSLSDTEAFF.

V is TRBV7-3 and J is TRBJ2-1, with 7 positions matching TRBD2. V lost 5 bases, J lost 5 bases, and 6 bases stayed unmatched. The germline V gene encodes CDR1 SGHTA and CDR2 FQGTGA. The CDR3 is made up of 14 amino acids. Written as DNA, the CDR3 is TGTGCCAGCAGCCTCCGGGACTACGACAATGAGCAGTTCTTC. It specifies CASSLRDYDNEQFF.

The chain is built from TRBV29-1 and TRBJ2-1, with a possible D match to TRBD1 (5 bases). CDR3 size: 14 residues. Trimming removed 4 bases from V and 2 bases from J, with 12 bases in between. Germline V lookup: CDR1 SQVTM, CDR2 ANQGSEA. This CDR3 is CSVVSQVAYNEQFF. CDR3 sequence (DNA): TGCAGCGTTGTATCACAGGTAGCCTACAATGAGCAGTTCTTC.

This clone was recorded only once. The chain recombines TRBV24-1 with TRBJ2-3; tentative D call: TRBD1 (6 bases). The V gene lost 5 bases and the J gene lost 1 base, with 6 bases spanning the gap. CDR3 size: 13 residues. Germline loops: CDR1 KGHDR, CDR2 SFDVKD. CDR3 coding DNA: TGTGCCACCAGTGGACAGGGCACAGATACGCAGTATTTT. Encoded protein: CATSGQGTDTQYF.

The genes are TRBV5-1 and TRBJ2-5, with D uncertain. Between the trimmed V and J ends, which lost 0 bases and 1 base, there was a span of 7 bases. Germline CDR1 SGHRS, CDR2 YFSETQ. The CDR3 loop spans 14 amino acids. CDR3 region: CASSLAPGQETQYF. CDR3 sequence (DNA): TGCGCCAGCAGCTTGGCGCCAGGCCAAGAGACCCAGTACTTC.